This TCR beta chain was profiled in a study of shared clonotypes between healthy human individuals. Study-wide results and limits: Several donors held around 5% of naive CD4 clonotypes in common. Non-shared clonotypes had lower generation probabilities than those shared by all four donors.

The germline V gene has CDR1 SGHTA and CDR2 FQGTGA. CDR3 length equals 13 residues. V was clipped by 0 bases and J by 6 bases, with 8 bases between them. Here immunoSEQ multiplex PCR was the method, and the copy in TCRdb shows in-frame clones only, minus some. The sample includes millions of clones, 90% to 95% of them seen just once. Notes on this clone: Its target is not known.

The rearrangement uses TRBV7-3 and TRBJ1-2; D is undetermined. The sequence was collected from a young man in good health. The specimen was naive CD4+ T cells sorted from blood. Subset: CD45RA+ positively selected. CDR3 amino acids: CASSLTQQDGYTF. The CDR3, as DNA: TGTGCCAGCAGCTTAACACAGCAAGATGGCTACACCTTC. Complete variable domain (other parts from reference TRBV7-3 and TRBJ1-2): GAGVSQTPSNKVTEKGKYVELRCDPISGHTALYWYRQSLGQGPEFLIYFQGTGAADDSGLPNDRFFAVRPEGSVSTLKIQRTERGDSAVYLCASSLTQQDGYTFGSGTRLTVV.